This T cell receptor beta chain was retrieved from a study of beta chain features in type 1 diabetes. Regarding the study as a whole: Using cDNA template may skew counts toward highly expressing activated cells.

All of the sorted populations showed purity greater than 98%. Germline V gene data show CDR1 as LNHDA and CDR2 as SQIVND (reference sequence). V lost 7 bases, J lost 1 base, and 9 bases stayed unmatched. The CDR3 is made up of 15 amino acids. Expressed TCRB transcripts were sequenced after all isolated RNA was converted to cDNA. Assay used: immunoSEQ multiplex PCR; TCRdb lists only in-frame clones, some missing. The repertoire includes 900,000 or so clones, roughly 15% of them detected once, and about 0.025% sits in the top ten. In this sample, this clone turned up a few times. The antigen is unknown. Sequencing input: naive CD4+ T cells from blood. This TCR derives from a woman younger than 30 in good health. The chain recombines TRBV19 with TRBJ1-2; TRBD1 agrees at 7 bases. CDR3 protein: CASNSGTELNYGYTF. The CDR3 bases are TGTGCCAGTAACTCCGGGACAGAACTTAACTATGGCTACACCTTC.